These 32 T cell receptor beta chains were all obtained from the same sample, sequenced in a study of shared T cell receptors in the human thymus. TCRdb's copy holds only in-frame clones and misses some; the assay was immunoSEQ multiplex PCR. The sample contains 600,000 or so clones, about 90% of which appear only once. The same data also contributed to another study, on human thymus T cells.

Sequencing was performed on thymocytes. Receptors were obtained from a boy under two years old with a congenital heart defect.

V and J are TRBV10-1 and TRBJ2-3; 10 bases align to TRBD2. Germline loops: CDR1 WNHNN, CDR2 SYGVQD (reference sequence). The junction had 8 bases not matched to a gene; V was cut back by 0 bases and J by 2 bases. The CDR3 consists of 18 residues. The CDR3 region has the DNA TGCGCCAGCAGTGAGTCCGGAACTAGCGGGGACCCCACAGATACGCAGTATTTT. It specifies CASSESGTSGDPTDTQYF.

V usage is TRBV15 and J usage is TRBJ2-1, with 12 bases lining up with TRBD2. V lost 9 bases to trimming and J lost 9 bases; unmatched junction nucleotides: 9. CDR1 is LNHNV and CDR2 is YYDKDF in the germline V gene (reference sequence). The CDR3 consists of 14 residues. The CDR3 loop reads CATKSSGGAGEQFF. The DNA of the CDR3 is TGTGCCACGAAGTCTAGCGGGGGGGCCGGTGAGCAGTTCTTC.

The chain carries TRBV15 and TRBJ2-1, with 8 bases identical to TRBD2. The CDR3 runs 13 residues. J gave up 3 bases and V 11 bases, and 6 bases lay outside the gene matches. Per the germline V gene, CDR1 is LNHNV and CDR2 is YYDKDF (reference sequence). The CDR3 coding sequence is TGTGCCCCCCGCCGGGAGGGCTACAATGAGCAGTTCTTC. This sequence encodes CAPRREGYNEQFF.

The CDR3 spells CASSPGLLAGGETQYF. The CDR3 bases are TGCGCCAGCAGCCCTGGGCTACTAGCGGGGGGAGAGACCCAGTACTTC. The V call is TRBV4-1, the J call TRBJ2-5; 12 bases line up with TRBD2. Germline CDR1 reads MGHRA; CDR2 reads YSYEKL. The ends lost 4 bases at V and 4 bases at J; junction bases unmatched: 7. The CDR3 extends over 16 amino acids.

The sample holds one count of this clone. CDR3 sequence (DNA): TGTGCCAGCAGGGGACAGGGAGCAGGAAACACCATATATTTT. Encoded protein: CASRGQGAGNTIYF. The chain combines TRBV6-1 with TRBJ1-3, with 9 bases lining up with TRBD1. Germline lookup yields CDR1 MNHNS and CDR2 SASEGT. Trimming took 6 bases from V and 4 from J; bases not matched to a gene: 4. This CDR3 has 14 residues.

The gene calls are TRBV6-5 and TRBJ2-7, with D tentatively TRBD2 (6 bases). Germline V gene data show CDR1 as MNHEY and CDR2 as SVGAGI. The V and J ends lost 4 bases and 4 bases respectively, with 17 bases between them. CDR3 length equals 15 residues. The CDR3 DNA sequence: TGTGCCAGCAGTTCGGGGGTTCCAATACCATACGAGCAGTACTTC. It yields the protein CASSSGVPIPYEQYF.

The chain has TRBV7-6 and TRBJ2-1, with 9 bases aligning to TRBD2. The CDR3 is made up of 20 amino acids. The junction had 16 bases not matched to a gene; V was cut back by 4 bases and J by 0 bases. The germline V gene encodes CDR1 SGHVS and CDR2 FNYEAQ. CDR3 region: CASSSPFAGGTLRSYNEQFF. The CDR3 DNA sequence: TGTGCCAGCAGCTCTCCCTTTGCGGGGGGGACCCTCCGCTCCTACAATGAGCAGTTCTTC. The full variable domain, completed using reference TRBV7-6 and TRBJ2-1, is GAGVSQSPRYKVTKRGQDVALRCDPISGHVSLYWYRQALGQGPEFLTYFNYEAQQDKSGLPNDRFSAERPEGSISTLTIQRTEQRDSAMYRCASSSPFAGGTLRSYNEQFFGPGTRLTVL.

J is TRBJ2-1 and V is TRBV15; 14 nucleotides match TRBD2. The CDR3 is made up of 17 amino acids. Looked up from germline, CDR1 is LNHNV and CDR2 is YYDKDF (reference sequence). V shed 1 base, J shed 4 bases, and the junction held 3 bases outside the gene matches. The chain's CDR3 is CATSRGLAGGQYNEQFF. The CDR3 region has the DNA TGTGCCACCAGCAGAGGACTAGCGGGGGGGCAGTACAATGAGCAGTTCTTC.

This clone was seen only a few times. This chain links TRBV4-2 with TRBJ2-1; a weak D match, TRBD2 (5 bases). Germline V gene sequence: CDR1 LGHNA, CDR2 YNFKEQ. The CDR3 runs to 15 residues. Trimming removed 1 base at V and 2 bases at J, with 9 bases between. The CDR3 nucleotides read TGTGCCAGCAGCCAAGGGCGGGTAACCTACAATGAGCAGTTCTTC. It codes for CASSQGRVTYNEQFF.

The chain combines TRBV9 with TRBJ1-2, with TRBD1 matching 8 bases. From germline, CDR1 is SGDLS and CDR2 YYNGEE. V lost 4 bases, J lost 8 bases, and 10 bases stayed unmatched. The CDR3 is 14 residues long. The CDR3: CASSPRTGREGYTF. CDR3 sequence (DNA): TGTGCCAGCAGCCCTAGGACAGGGCGGGAAGGCTACACCTTC.

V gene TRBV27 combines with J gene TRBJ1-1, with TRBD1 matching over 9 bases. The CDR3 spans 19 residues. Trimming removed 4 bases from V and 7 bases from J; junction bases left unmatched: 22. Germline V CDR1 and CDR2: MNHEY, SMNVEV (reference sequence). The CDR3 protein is CASSYSGAGTGFKFDEAFF. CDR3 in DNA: TGTGCCAGCAGTTACTCCGGCGCGGGGACAGGGTTTAAATTTGATGAAGCTTTCTTT.

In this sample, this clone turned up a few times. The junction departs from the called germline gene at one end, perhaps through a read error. CDR3 DNA: TGTGCCAGCAGTCACGTTCCGGGACAGGGGATGAACACTGAAGCTTCCTTT. Protein product: CASSHVPGQGMNTEASF. V is TRBV28 and J is TRBJ1-1, with 10 bases lining up with TRBD1. The CDR3 spans 17 residues. CDR1 is MDHEN, CDR2 SYDVKM, per germline.

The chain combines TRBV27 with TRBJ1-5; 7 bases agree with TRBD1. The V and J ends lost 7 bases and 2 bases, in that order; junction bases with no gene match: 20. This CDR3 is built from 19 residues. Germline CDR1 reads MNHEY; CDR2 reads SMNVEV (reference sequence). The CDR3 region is CASNRTGGGASKGNQPQHF. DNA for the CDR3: TGTGCCAGCAATAGAACGGGAGGGGGCGCGTCGAAGGGCAATCAGCCCCAGCATTTT.

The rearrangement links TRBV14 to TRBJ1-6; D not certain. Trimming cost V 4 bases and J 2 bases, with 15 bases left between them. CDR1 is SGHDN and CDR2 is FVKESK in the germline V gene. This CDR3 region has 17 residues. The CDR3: CASSLAGVQAYNSPLHF. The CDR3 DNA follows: TGTGCCAGCAGCCTAGCGGGAGTCCAGGCCTATAATTCACCCCTCCACTTT.

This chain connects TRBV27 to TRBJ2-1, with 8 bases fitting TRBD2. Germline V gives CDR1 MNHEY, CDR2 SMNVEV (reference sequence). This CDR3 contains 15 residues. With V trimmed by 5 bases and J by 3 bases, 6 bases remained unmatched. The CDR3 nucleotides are TGTGCCAGCAGTCCTTTAGCGGGGAACTACAATGAGCAGTTCTTC. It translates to CASSPLAGNYNEQFF.

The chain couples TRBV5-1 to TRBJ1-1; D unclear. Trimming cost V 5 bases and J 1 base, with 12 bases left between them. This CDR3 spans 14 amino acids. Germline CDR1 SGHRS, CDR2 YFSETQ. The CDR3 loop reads CASRELDRNTEAFF. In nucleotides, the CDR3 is TGCGCCAGCAGAGAGCTAGACCGGAACACTGAAGCTTTCTTT.

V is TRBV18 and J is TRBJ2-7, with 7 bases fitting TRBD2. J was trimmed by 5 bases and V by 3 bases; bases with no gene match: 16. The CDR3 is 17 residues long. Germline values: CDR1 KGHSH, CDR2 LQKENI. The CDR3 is CASSPDGGSSSLDEQYF. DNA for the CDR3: TGTGCCAGCTCACCCGACGGCGGGAGCTCCTCCCTTGACGAGCAGTACTTC.

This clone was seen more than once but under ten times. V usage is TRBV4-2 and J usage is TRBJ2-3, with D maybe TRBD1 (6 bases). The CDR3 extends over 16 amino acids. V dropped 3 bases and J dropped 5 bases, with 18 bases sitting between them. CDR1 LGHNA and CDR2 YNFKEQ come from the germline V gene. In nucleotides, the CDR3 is TGTGCCAGCAGCCAGGAAGGCAGGGGCCAGATAGATACGCAGTATTTT. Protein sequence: CASSQEGRGQIDTQYF.

CDR3 DNA sequence: TGTGCCAGCAGGTTGGGGAGGGGACAAGAAAAACTGTTTTTT. Protein: CASRLGRGQEKLFF. The chain employs TRBV28 and TRBJ1-4; a weak D match, TRBD1 (6 bases). The germline V and J ends were trimmed by 6 bases and 8 bases, with 16 bases remaining between them. The germline gives CDR1 MDHEN, CDR2 SYDVKM. The length of the CDR3 is 14 residues.

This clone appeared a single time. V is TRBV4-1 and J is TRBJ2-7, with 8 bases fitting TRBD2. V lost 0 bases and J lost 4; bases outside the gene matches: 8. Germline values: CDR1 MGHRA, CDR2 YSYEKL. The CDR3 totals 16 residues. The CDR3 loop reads CASSQESRTSRYEQYF. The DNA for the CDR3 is TGCGCCAGCAGCCAAGAATCCCGGACTAGCCGATACGAGCAGTACTTC.

CDR3 loop: CARPMGNRARGAEAFF. The DNA for the CDR3 is TGTGCCAGGCCAATGGGTAACAGGGCGAGGGGCGCTGAAGCTTTCTTT. The rearrangement links TRBV6-6 to TRBJ1-1, with D tentatively TRBD1 (6 bases). Germline V gives CDR1 MNHNY, CDR2 SVGAGI (reference sequence). CDR3 length equals 16 residues. V lost 9 bases to trimming and J lost 6 bases, with 26 bases between them.

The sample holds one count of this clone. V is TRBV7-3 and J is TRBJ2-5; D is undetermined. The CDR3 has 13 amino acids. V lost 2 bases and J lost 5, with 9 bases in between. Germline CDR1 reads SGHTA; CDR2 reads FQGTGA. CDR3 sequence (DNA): TGTGCCAGCAGCTTAGGTTTGAGCGAGACCCAGTACTTC. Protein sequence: CASSLGLSETQYF.

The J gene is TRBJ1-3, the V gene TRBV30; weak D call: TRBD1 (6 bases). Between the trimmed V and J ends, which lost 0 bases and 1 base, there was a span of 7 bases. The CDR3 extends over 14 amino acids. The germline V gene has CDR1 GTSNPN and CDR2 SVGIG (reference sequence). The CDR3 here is CAWSVTGSGNTIYF. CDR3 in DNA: TGTGCCTGGAGTGTTACAGGGTCTGGAAACACCATATATTTT.

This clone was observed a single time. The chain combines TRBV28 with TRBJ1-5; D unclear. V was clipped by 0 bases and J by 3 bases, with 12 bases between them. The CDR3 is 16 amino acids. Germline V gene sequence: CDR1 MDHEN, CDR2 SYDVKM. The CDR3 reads CASSLCEGHDNQPQHF. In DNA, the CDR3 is TGTGCCAGCAGTTTATGTGAGGGTCATGACAATCAGCCCCAGCATTTT. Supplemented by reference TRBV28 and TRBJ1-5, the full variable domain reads DVKVTQSSRYLVKRTGEKVFLECVQDMDHENMFWYRQDPGLGLRLIYFSYDVKMKEKGDIPEGYSVSREKKERFSLILESASTNQTSMYLCASSLCEGHDNQPQHFGDGTRLSIL.

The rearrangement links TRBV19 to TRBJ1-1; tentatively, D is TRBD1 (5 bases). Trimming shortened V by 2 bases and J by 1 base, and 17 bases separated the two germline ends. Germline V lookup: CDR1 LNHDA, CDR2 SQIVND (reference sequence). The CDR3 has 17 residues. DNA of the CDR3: TGTGCCAGTAGTATAAAAGAGCTAGGGGTTTGGAACACTGAAGCTTTCTTT. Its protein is CASSIKELGVWNTEAFF. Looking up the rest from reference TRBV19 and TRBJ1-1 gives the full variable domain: DGGITQSPKYLFRKEGQNVTLSCEQNLNHDAMYWYRQDPGQGLRLIYYSQIVNDFQKGDIAEGYSVSREKKESFPLTVTSAQKNPTAFYLCASSIKELGVWNTEAFFGQGTRLTVV.

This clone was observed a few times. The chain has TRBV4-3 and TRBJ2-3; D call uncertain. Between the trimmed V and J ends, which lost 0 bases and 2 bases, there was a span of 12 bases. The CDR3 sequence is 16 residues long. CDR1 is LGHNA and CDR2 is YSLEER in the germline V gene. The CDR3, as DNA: TGCGCCAGCAGCCAAGAAAACTCCCCGAACACAGATACGCAGTATTTT. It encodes CASSQENSPNTDTQYF.

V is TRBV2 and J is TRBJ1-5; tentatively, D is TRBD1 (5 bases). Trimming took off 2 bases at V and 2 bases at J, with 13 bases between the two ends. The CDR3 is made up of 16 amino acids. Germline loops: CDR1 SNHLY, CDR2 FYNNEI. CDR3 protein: CASSEMRRGGNQPQHF. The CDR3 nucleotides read TGTGCCAGCAGTGAAATGAGGAGGGGTGGCAATCAGCCCCAGCATTTT. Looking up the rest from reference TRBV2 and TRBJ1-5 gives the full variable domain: EPEVTQTPSHQVTQMGQEVILRCVPISNHLYFYWYRQILGQKVEFLVSFYNNEISEKSEIFDDQFSVERPDGSNFTLKIRSTKLEDSAMYFCASSEMRRGGNQPQHFGDGTRLSIL.

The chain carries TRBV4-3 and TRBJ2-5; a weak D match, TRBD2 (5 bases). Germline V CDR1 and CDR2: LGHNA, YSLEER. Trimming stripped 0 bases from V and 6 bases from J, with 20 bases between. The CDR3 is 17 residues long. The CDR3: CASSQEACPGGRKTQYF. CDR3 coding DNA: TGCGCCAGCAGCCAAGAAGCCTGCCCAGGAGGTCGGAAGACCCAGTACTTC.

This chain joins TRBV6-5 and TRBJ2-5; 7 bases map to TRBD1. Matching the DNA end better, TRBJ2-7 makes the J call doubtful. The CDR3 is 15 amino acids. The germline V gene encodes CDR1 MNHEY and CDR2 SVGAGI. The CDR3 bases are TGTGCCAGCAGAGGTAGGGGGCAGGGGCGCTACGAGCAGTACTTC. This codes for CASRGRGQGRYEQYF.

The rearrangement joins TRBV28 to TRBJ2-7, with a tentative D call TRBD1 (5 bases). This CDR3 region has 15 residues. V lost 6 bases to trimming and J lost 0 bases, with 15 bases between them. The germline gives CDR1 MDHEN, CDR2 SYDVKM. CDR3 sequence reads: CASSLPHRSSYEQYF. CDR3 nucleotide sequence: TGTGCCAGCAGCTTACCCCACAGGAGCTCCTACGAGCAGTACTTC.

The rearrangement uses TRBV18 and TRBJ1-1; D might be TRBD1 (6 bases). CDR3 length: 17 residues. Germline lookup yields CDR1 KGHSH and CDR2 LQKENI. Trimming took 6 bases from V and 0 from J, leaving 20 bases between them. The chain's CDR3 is CASSLRQEKLMNTEAFF. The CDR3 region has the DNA TGTGCCAGCTCCCTGAGACAGGAGAAACTTATGAACACTGAAGCTTTCTTT.

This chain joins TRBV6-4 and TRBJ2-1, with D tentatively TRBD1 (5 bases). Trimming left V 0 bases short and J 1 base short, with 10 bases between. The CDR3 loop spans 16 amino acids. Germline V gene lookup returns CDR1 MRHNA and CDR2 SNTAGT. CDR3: CASSDSGASSYNEQFF. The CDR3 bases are TGTGCCAGCAGTGACTCAGGGGCTTCGTCCTACAATGAGCAGTTCTTC.